This T cell receptor beta chain was recovered during a study of T cells in Graves' hyperthyroidism and ophthalmopathy. Study-wide points: Ophthalmopathy cases were set apart from stable hyperthyroidism by a 13 V-J model.

This clonotype was detected only a few times. Its antigen is undetermined. The TCR beta CDR3 regions underwent amplification using RNA transcripts as the source. The HTBI primer set drove a first-round RT-PCR of the TCR CDR3. TCRdb re-called the multiplex PCR reads through MiXCR, storing one row per CDR3 protein. The table includes approximately 700,000 distinct CDR3 sequences, around 17% detected once. Germline CDR1 and CDR2: SGHDN and FVKESK. The CDR3 covers 19 residues. Between the trimmed V and J ends, which lost 1 base and 6 bases, there was a span of 26 bases. Fresh peripheral blood, about 10 ml of it, supplied the PBMCs.

This clonotype originated in a young man with Graves' hyperthyroidism. The specimen sequenced was blood. V gene TRBV14 combines with J gene TRBJ2-3, with D perhaps given as TRBD1 or TRBD2 (6 bases each). The CDR3 sequence: CASSQVEVRGRSPRDTQYF. CDR3 coding DNA: TGTGCCAGCAGCCAAGTTGAGGTCCGGGGGCGGTCACCCAGGGATACGCAGTATTTT.